The sequence of this T cell receptor (beta chain) was determined in a study of esophageal squamous cell carcinoma under preoperative chemotherapy. Across the study: TCR repertoires were profiled from both peripheral blood T cells and tumor-infiltrating lymphocytes. Study conclusions and caveats: Post-treatment tumor-infiltrating lymphocytes appeared partly derived from peripheral T cells migrating into the tumor. Paclitaxel-nedaplatin therapy caused immediate, substantial clonotype frequency changes.

This clonotype has ten or more counts. Its antigen is not known. Via MiXCR, TCRdb re-called the PCR reads, giving one row per CDR3 protein. Among tens of thousands of distinct CDR3 sequences listed, less than 55% were seen once. This CDR3 spans 15 amino acids. Germline V gives CDR1 MNHEY, CDR2 SVGEGT. The V end was cut by 3 bases, the J end by 3 bases, with 13 bases between. Time point noted: before preoperative PTX-NDP chemotherapy. Paclitaxel-nedaplatin chemotherapy was given to patients ahead of their surgery. This clonotype was obtained from a human donor with esophageal squamous cell carcinoma. The donor label of this sample is uncertain. The V and J genes are TRBV6-2 or TRBV6-3 and TRBJ2-3, with no clear D. Sample collection occurred from a patient given preoperative chemotherapy. DNA for the CDR3: TGTGCCAGCAGTTATCCGGAAAAAGGGACAGATACGCAGTATTTT. Its protein product is CASSYPEKGTDTQYF.